This TCR beta chain was found in a study of T cells after yellow fever vaccination. Findings and caveats of the study: A faster peak, day 5 versus 15, was reached by the weaker secondary response.

As to this clonotype: Antigen: not known.

This CDR3 region has 16 residues. The junction had 12 bases not matched to a gene; V was cut back by 4 bases and J by 6 bases. A process of 5'RACE template switching, which added a universal primer site and UMIs, was used to make TCR cDNA. TCRdb re-called the 5' RACE reads with MiXCR, one entry per CDR3 protein. The sample lists 100,000 to 150,000 distinct CDR3 sequences, over 12% occurring once. This TCR derives from a man aged 18 to 30 who received the YFV17D yellow fever vaccine. The rearrangement uses TRBV12-3 or TRBV12-4 and TRBJ1-5, with 7 positions matching TRBD1. The sequencing used CD8+ T cells sorted from PBMCs, collected 5 days after the yellow fever booster vaccination. CDR3 sequence (DNA): TGTGCCAGCAGTTCTAGCCGACAGGGACAAAGTCAGCCCCAGCATTTT. This codes for CASSSSRQGQSQPQHF.